This T cell receptor beta chain derives from a study of blood T cells in healthy people across ages. Study-wide background: The template switching approach captured approximately one barcoded beta molecule for every two T cells.

A second about 7 to 11 cycle PCR used barcoded and J-beta primers. A minimum of 3 million CDR3-containing paired-end reads was obtained for each sample. In TCRdb, the 5' RACE reads were re-called with MiXCR into one record per CDR3 protein. The sample contains fewer than 750,000 distinct CDR3 sequences, around half of which appear only once. Trimming cost V 6 bases and J 3 bases, with 16 bases left between them. This CDR3 has 15 residues. The authors drew 8 to 10 milliliters of peripheral blood from each donor. Total RNA extraction produced at least 5.5 micrograms (per sample) for the study. V and J are TRBV12-3 or TRBV12-4 and TRBJ2-3, with D possibly matching TRBD1 (8 bases). The material sequenced was blood. The receptor was isolated from an elderly man in good health. CDR3 DNA: TGTGCCAGCAGCCCGGACAGGGAGGGGACAGATACGCAGTATTTT. This translates into CASSPDREGTDTQYF.